These T cell receptor beta chains were read from a single sample in a study of regulatory T cells in long-lasting Graves disease. TCRdb reprocessed the multiplex PCR reads via MiXCR and lists one record per CDR3 protein. The sample holds approximately 460,000 distinct CDR3 sequences; about a sixth are singletons and the top ten take about 10%. The same data also contributed to another study, on T cells in Graves' hyperthyroidism and ophthalmopathy.

The sequenced sample was peripheral blood mononuclear cells (PBMCs), obtained at new diagnosis, from a patient treated with antithyroid drugs. All receptors come from a woman aged 25 to 39 with Graves disease. Both conserved end residues are part of each CDR3. Size is stated for part of the rows, as once, few or many counts, or as a class when the clone is expanded.

v_gene	abundance	j_gene	CDR3aa
TRBV27	.	TRBJ2-3	CASRRGTGVLNTQYF
TRBV27	.	TRBJ1-4	CANLWSNEKLFF
TRBV19	.	TRBJ2-7	CASSLGTSGRSSYEQYF
TRBV6-2/TRBV6-3	few	TRBJ2-1	CASIQTSGGRNEQFF
TRBV5-1	.	TRBJ1-1	CASSLALADMNTEAFF
TRBV20-1	few	TRBJ2-3	CSASVQDRETSGTDTQYF
TRBV19	.	TRBJ2-1	CASSISRNEQFF
TRBV5-1	few	TRBJ2-1	CASSDAHSSGTIYNEQFF
TRBV12-3/TRBV12-4	many	TRBJ2-2	CASRPGRANTGELFF
TRBV6-9	.	TRBJ1-2	CASSYYFERAADGYTF
TRBV6-9	few	TRBJ2-7	CASSSQPPGLANEQYF
TRBV5-1	.	TRBJ1-1	CATRTSLNTEAFF
TRBV28	many	TRBJ2-3	CASTIAGGSADTQYF
TRBV6-5	many	TRBJ2-7	CASSYSAGGGTGASYEQYF
TRBV6-2/TRBV6-3	few	TRBJ1-2	CASSPGTGGHGYTF
TRBV10-3	few	TRBJ2-2	CASSLGHTGELFF
TRBV10-3	many	TRBJ1-2	CAIYSRVGMVNGYTF
TRBV18	few	TRBJ2-5	CASSPYEETQYF
TRBV7-9	few	TRBJ2-7	CASGSPGLPYEQYF
TRBV27	many	TRBJ2-7	CASSLSGRPSSYEQYF
TRBV9	.	TRBJ2-2	CASSVRVPGELFF
TRBV5-1	.	TRBJ1-2	CASSLAYGPQAGYTF
TRBV6-1	few	TRBJ2-1	CASRETGPTYNEQFF
TRBV20-1	.	TRBJ2-2	CSARDFRGDGRELFF
TRBV27	.	TRBJ2-7	CASTSGTGGFEQYF
TRBV20-1	many	TRBJ2-1	CSANREREGRNEQFF
TRBV18	many	TRBJ2-1	CASSRQMDNEQFF
TRBV28	many	TRBJ2-7	CASSFIATEQYF